The clone carrying this T cell receptor (beta chain) was observed at least ten times. This table comes from immunoSEQ multiplex PCR, and its TCRdb copy is limited to in-frame clones, with some not included. The table records about 1 million clones, about 70% of them present only once. This specimen belongs to a study of shared clonotypes between healthy human individuals. The material sequenced was memory CD4+ T cells sorted from blood. Subset described: CD45RA-negative fraction. The receptor was isolated from a man between 18 and 29 years old in good health.

The CDR3 sequence: CASSQDGNVWDRYYEQYF. The DNA for the CDR3 is TGTGCCAGCAGCCAAGATGGGAACGTCTGGGACCGCTACTACGAGCAGTACTTC. J is TRBJ2-7 and V is TRBV14; perhaps D is TRBD1 or TRBD2 (5 bases each). Germline values: CDR1 SGHDN, CDR2 FVKESK. CDR3 size: 18 residues. V was shortened by 0 bases and J by 3 bases, with 21 bases between the two germline ends.